This TCR beta chain was recovered during a study of blood T cell repertoires in COVID-19. Study at large: The samples span acute and convalescent COVID-19 from the United States, Italy and Spain.

CDR3 size: 15 residues. From germline, CDR1 is KGHSH and CDR2 LQKENI. V was clipped by 2 bases and J by 6 bases, with 16 bases between them. Authors' data handling: Quantification of nucleated cells was approximated via reference gene primer amplification. TCRdb keeps only in-frame clones here, not all; method: immunoSEQ multiplex PCR. That table is the source of V, J and clone size, and D and trimming were worked out from the DNA. The sample includes roughly 250,000 clones, 70% to 90% of them seen just once. The receptor was derived from a middle-aged woman who had recovered from COVID-19. Sequencing input: peripheral blood. The V and J genes are TRBV18 and TRBJ1-1; TRBD1 might be the D (6 bases). The CDR3 DNA reads TGTGCCAGCTCACCAATTAGGACAGTGAGCGCTGAAGCTTTCTTT. It encodes CASSPIRTVSAEAFF.